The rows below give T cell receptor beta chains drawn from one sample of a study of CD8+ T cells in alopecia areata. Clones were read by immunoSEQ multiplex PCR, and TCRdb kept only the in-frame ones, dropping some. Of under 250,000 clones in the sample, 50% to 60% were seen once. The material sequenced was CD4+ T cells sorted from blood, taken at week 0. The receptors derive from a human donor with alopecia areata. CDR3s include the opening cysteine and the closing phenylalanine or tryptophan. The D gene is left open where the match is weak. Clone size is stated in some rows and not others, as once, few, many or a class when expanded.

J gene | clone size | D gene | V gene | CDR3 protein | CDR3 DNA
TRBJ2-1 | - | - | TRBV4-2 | CASSQGFDSSYNEQFF | TGTGCCAGCAGCCAAGGCTTCGACAGCTCCTACAATGAGCAGTTCTTC
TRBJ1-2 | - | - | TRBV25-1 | CASSARGGYGYTF | TGTGCCAGCAGTGCCAGGGGCGGCTATGGCTACACCTTC
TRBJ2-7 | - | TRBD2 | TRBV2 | CASSPGGRSHEQYF | TGTGCCAGCAGTCCCGGCGGGAGAAGTCACGAGCAGTACTTC
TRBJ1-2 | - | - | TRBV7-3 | CASGNYGYTF | TGTGCCAGCGGAAACTATGGCTACACCTTC
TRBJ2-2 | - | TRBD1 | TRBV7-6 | CASSLGGTANTGELFF | TGTGCCAGCAGCTTAGGGGGGACAGCGAACACCGGGGAGCTGTTTTTT
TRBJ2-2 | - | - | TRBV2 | CASRGDGNTGELFF | TGTGCCAGCAGGGGGGACGGGAACACCGGGGAGCTGTTTTTT
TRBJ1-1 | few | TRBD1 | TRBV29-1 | CSVEGMGTATEAFF | TGCAGCGTTGAAGGAATGGGGACAGCCACTGAAGCTTTCTTT
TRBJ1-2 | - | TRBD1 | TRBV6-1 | CASRPKQGDYGYTF | TGTGCCAGCAGGCCCAAACAGGGGGACTATGGCTACACCTTC
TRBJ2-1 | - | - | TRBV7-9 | CASSARRNEQFF | TGTGCCAGCAGCGCCCGGAGGAATGAGCAGTTCTTC
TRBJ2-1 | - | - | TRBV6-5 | CASSFHRAPRSNEQFF | TGTGCCAGCAGTTTCCACCGGGCACCGAGATCCAATGAGCAGTTCTTC
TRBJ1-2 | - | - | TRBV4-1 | CASSQDPNTRIYGYTF | TGCGCCAGCAGCCAAGATCCGAACACTCGTATCTATGGCTACACCTTC
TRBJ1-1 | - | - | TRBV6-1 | CASSVRLMGTEAFF | TGTGCCAGCAGTGTTCGCCTTATGGGGACTGAAGCTTTCTTT
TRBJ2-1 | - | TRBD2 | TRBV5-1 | CASSFEPTGTSAEQFF | TGCGCCAGCAGCTTCGAACCTACCGGGACTAGCGCCGAGCAGTTCTTC
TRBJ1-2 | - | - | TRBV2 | CASSDPSGGHYGYTF | TGTGCCAGCAGTGACCCGTCCGGCGGGCACTATGGCTACACCTTC
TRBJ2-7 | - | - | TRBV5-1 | CASSSIGDEQYF | TGCGCCAGCAGCTCCATTGGTGACGAGCAGTACTTC
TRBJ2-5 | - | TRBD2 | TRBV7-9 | CASGRGGSGETQYF | TGTGCCAGCGGACGGGGCGGGAGTGGAGAGACCCAGTACTTC
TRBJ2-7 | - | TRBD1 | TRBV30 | CAWSKRDRTYEQYF | TGTGCCTGGAGTAAACGGGACAGAACCTACGAGCAGTACTTC
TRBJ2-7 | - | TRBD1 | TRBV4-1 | CASSQPGQSAYEQYF | TGCGCCAGCAGCCAACCGGGACAGTCGGCCTACGAGCAGTACTTC
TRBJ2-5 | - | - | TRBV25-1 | CASRGYRRETQYF | TGTGCCAGCAGGGGGTACCGCCGAGAGACCCAGTACTTC
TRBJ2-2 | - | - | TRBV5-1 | CASSSGMASTGELFF | TGCGCCAGCAGCTCCGGGATGGCTTCGACCGGGGAGCTGTTTTTT
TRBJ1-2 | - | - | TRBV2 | CASSGTGNGYTF | TGTGCCAGCAGTGGAACAGGGAATGGCTACACCTTC
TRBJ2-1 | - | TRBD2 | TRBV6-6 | CASSPPAGGRNEQFF | TGTGCCAGCAGCCCCCCAGCGGGAGGGAGGAATGAGCAGTTCTTC
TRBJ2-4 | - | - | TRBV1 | CTSSHDPSRGGAENIQYF | TGCACCAGCAGCCATGACCCCTCCCGAGGGGGGGCCGAAAACATTCAGTACTTC
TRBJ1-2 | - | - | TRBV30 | CAWSVRASYGYTF | TGTGCCTGGAGTGTAAGGGCCAGCTATGGCTACACCTTC
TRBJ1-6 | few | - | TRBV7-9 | CASSLVGQGHNSPLHF | TGTGCCAGCAGCTTAGTCGGGCAGGGGCATAATTCACCCCTCCACTTT
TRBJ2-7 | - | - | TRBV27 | CASSPPKGQQYF | TGTGCCAGCAGTCCCCCCAAGGGGCAGCAGTACTTC
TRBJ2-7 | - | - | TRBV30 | CAGERAGSYEQYF | TGTGCCGGGGAGCGGGCGGGCTCCTACGAGCAGTACTTC
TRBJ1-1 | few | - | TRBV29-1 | CSVASGGAAFF | TGCAGCGTTGCCAGTGGGGGCGCTGCTTTCTTT
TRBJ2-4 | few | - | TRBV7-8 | CASSLAVGVARNIQYF | TGTGCCAGCAGCTTAGCGGTGGGGGTGGCTAGAAACATTCAGTACTTC
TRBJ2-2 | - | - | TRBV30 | CASSVRTGELFF | TGTGCCTCCTCCGTCAGGACCGGGGAGCTGTTTTTT
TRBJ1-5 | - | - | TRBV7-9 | CASSPTGGQPQHF | TGTGCCAGCAGCCCGACCGGGGGTCAGCCCCAGCATTTT
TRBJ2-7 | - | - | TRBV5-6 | CASSLVVGGAYEQYF | TGTGCCAGCAGCTTGGTTGTCGGGGGAGCGTACGAGCAGTACTTC
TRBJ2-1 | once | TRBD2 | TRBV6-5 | CASSPWTGGDNEQFF | TGTGCCAGCAGCCCCTGGACGGGGGGGGACAATGAGCAGTTCTTC